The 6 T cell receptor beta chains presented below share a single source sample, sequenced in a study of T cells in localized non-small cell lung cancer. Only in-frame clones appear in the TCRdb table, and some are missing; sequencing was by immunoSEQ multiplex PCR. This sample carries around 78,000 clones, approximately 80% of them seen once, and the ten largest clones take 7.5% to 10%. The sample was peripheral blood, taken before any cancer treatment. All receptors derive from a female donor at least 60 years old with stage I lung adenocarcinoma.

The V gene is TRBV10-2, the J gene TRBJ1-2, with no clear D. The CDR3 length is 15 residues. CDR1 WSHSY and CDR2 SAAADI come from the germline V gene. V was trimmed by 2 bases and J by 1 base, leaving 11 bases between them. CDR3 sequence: CASSERRSGNYGYTF. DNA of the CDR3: TGCGCCAGCAGTGAGCGGCGATCGGGTAACTATGGCTACACCTTC.

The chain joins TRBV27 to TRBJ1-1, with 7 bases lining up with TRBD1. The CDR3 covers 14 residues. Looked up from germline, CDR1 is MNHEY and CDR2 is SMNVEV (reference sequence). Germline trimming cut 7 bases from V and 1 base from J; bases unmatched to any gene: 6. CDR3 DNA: TGTGCCAGCATTCTGCGACAGGGGAACACTGAAGCTTTCTTT. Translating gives CASILRQGNTEAFF.

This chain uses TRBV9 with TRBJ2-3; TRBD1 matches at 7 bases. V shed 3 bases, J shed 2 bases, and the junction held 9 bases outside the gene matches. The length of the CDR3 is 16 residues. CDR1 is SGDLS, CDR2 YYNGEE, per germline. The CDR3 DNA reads TGTGCCAGCAGCGCGAGCCGGGACAGATACACAGATACGCAGTATTTT. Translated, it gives CASSASRDRYTDTQYF.

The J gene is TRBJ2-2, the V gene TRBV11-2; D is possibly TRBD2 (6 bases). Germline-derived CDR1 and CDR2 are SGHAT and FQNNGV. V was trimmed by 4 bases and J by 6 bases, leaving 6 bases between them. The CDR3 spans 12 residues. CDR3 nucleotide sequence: TGTGCCAGCAGCTGGGGGGCCGGGGAGCTGTTTTTT. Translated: CASSWGAGELFF.

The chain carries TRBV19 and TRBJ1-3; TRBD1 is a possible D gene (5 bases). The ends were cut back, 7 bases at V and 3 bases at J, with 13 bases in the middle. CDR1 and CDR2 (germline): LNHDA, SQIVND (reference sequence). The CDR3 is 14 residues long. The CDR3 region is CASTDGGYGNTIYF. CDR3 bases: TGTGCCAGTACCGATGGGGGTTATGGAAACACCATATATTTT.

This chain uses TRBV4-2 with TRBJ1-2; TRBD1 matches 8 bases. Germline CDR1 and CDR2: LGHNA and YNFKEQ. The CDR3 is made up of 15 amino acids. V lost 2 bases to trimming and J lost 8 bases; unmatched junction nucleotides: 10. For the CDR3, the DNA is TGTGCCAGCAGCCAAACCTTACAGGGGGGCGGAGGCTACACCTTC. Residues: CASSQTLQGGGGYTF.